The next 30 T cell receptor beta chains were all read from a single sample in a study of control samples from healthy donors and cancer patients. Produced via immunoSEQ multiplex PCR; TCRdb's table is partial and in-frame only. The sample includes approximately 51,000 clones, 80% seen only once; the top ten take around 9.1%. The sequenced material came from blood. The receptor source for this set is a man aged 70 or older in good health.

The chain joins TRBV6-2 or TRBV6-3 to TRBJ2-3; 8 nucleotides line up with TRBD1. Germline CDR1 reads MNHEY; CDR2 reads SVGEGT. With 6 bases clipped from V and 3 bases from J, the junction kept 11 bases outside the gene matches. The CDR3 consists of 16 residues. This CDR3 is CASSPTQGAPTDTQYF. The CDR3 nucleotides are TGTGCCAGCAGCCCGACTCAGGGGGCCCCAACAGATACGCAGTATTTT.

This clone has just one count. The chain couples TRBV6-5 to TRBJ2-3; 9 bases agree with TRBD1. The J segment lost 3 bases and the V segment lost 0 bases, leaving 4 bases of the junction unmatched. The CDR3 sequence is 16 residues long. Germline CDR1 is MNHEY and CDR2 is SVGAGI. The CDR3 sequence: CASSYSGQGGTDTQYF. The CDR3 DNA follows: TGTGCCAGCAGTTACTCGGGACAGGGTGGGACAGATACGCAGTATTTT.

This clone was detected once. The chain has TRBV9 and TRBJ2-7; 9 bases line up with TRBD1. CDR3 length equals 15 residues. V gave up 3 bases and J gave up 4 bases; unmatched junction bases: 8. Germline lookup yields CDR1 SGDLS and CDR2 YYNGEE. The CDR3 reads CASSAAGTGFYEQYF. CDR3 in DNA: TGTGCCAGCAGCGCTGCCGGGACAGGGTTTTACGAGCAGTACTTC.

The chain employs TRBV11-3 and TRBJ2-7; TRBD2 aligns across 8 bases. The trim removed 2 bases at V and 0 bases at J, leaving 6 bases unmatched. Germline-derived CDR1 and CDR2 are SGHNT and YENEEA. The CDR3 loop spans 16 amino acids. CDR3 residues: CASSLIGGTSSYEQYF. The CDR3 DNA follows: TGTGCCAGCAGCTTAATAGGGGGGACTAGCTCCTACGAGCAGTACTTC.

V gene TRBV11-1 combines with J gene TRBJ2-2, with TRBD1 matching 10 bases. Germline-derived CDR1 and CDR2 are SGHAT and FQDESV (reference sequence). This CDR3 has 16 amino acids. V lost 6 bases to trimming and J lost 7 bases; unmatched junction nucleotides: 11. CDR3 in DNA: TGTGCCAGCAGTTTATGGGGGACAGGGGCAGGCGGGGAGCTGTTTTTT. Translated, it gives CASSLWGTGAGGELFF.

This rearrangement joins TRBV12-3 or TRBV12-4 to TRBJ2-5; D is ambiguous. The CDR3 extends over 13 amino acids. Trimming took off 2 bases at V and 1 base at J, with 5 bases between the two ends. The CDR3 protein is CASSLWPQETQYF. The DNA for the CDR3 is TGTGCCAGCAGTTTATGGCCCCAAGAGACCCAGTACTTC.

V gene TRBV27 combines with J gene TRBJ2-5, with 9 bases identical to TRBD2. CDR1 MNHEY and CDR2 SMNVEV come from the germline V gene (reference sequence). V shed 4 bases and J 3 bases; nucleotides not matched to a gene: 6. There are 15 residues in the CDR3. This CDR3 is CASSSLAGPKETQYF. CDR3 DNA: TGTGCCAGCAGTTCCCTAGCGGGGCCTAAAGAGACCCAGTACTTC.

The chain has TRBV24-1 and TRBJ2-5, with D hard to call. CDR1 and CDR2 from the germline V gene are KGHDR and SFDVKD. The CDR3 sequence is 13 residues long. Trimming cost V 3 bases and J 4 bases, with 8 bases left between them. The CDR3 nucleotides read TGTGCCACCAGTGATGGCGTAGTAGAGACCCAGTACTTC. Protein: CATSDGVVETQYF.

V gene TRBV6-6 combines with J gene TRBJ2-7; TRBD1 is a possible D gene (5 bases). Germline V CDR1 and CDR2: MNHNY, SVGAGI (reference sequence). The ends were cut back, 8 bases at V and 4 bases at J, with 18 bases in the middle. The CDR3 has 14 residues. Here the CDR3 reads CASAAQVGAYEQYF. CDR3 nucleotides: TGTGCCAGCGCTGCCCAGGTTGGGGCATACGAGCAGTACTTC.

The V gene is TRBV11-2, the J gene TRBJ2-1; a weak D match, TRBD2 (7 bases). The CDR3 is 14 amino acids. Trimming removed 1 base from V and 9 bases from J, with 13 bases in between. CDR1 is SGHAT, CDR2 FQNNGV, per germline. Here the CDR3 DNA reads TGTGCCAGCAGCTTAGTTAACAGGGAGGGTGAGCAGTTCTTC. Residues: CASSLVNREGEQFF.

This clone was counted once. This chain connects TRBV7-3 to TRBJ1-2; a weak D match, TRBD1 (5 bases). In germline, CDR1 is SGHTA, CDR2 FQGTGA. V lost 5 bases, J lost 6 bases, and 16 bases lay in between. The CDR3 loop spans 14 amino acids. CDR3 region: CASSLDGTPNGYTF. For the CDR3, the DNA is TGTGCCAGCAGCCTCGATGGGACGCCGAATGGCTACACCTTC.

This rearrangement joins TRBV11-3 to TRBJ2-1; 8 nucleotides line up with TRBD2. Germline V lookup: CDR1 SGHNT, CDR2 YENEEA. After removal of 3 bases from V and 9 bases from J, the junction contained 10 bases not matched to a gene. The CDR3 contains 15 residues. In DNA, the CDR3 is TGTGCCAGCAGCTTCTCGGGGGGGGCTGTCAGTGAGCAGTTCTTC. This translates into CASSFSGGAVSEQFF.

The V and J genes are TRBV28 and TRBJ1-4; D is uncertain. Between the trimmed V and J ends, which lost 7 bases and 0 bases, there was a span of 18 bases. Germline V CDR1 and CDR2: MDHEN, SYDVKM. The CDR3 is 17 residues long. CDR3 sequence: CASNQEKGKSTNEKLFF. The CDR3, as DNA: TGTGCCAGCAATCAAGAGAAAGGGAAATCAACTAATGAAAAACTGTTTTTT.

The rearrangement links TRBV7-8 to TRBJ2-7; maybe TRBD1 (5 bases). This CDR3 contains 15 residues. V was trimmed by 1 base and J by 4 bases, leaving 14 bases between them. From germline, CDR1 is SGHVS and CDR2 FQNEAQ. CDR3 sequence (DNA): TGTGCCAGCAGCTTAGGGGATGGGGCAGGGTACGAGCAGTACTTC. This gives the protein CASSLGDGAGYEQYF.

The V and J genes are TRBV4-1 and TRBJ1-1, with D unresolved. The germline V gene encodes CDR1 MGHRA and CDR2 YSYEKL. With 0 bases removed from V and 8 bases from J, the gap between germline ends came to 10 bases. This CDR3 spans 13 amino acids. DNA of the CDR3: TGCGCCAGCAGCCAAGATCGGCACAGAGAAGCTTTCTTT. As protein: CASSQDRHREAFF.

This rearrangement joins TRBV24-1 to TRBJ2-2; D gene unclear. Trimming pared 7 bases from V and 4 bases from J, leaving 9 bases between. This CDR3 spans 13 amino acids. Germline V gives CDR1 KGHDR, CDR2 SFDVKD. The CDR3 coding sequence is TGTGCCACCAGGGGGTTCAGCACCGGGGAGCTGTTTTTT. It yields the protein CATRGFSTGELFF.

V is TRBV9 and J is TRBJ2-6; 7 bases line up with TRBD2. The CDR3 runs to 15 residues. Germline CDR1 and CDR2: SGDLS and YYNGEE. Trimming removed 7 bases from V and 0 bases from J; junction bases left unmatched: 4. The CDR3 nucleotides read TGTGCCAGCGGTACGGGGGGCTCTGGGGCCAACGTCCTGACTTTC. As protein: CASGTGGSGANVLTF.

The chain uses TRBV4-2 and TRBJ1-1; D is undetermined. V was cut by 3 bases and J by 1 base, with 9 bases left in between. CDR3 length equals 14 residues. The germline CDR1 and CDR2 sequences are LGHNA and YNFKEQ. The CDR3 loop is CASSHSEPNTEAFF. The DNA for the CDR3 is TGTGCCAGCAGCCATTCCGAGCCGAACACTGAAGCTTTCTTT.

The gene calls are TRBV6-5 and TRBJ1-2; D perhaps matches TRBD1 (5 bases). V lost 6 bases and J lost 0, with 8 bases in between. This CDR3 region has 13 residues. CDR1 is MNHEY and CDR2 is SVGAGI in the germline V gene. CDR3 protein: CASSPTANYGYTF. The CDR3 DNA reads TGTGCCAGCAGCCCGACAGCTAACTATGGCTACACCTTC.

The V and J genes are TRBV11-2 and TRBJ2-7; D not resolved. Germline assignment: CDR1 SGHAT and CDR2 FQNNGV. This CDR3 comprises 12 residues. The germline V and J ends were trimmed by 1 base and 9 bases, with 10 bases remaining between them. In DNA form, the CDR3 reads TGTGCCAGCAGCTTAGGTTTACAAGGGCAGTACTTC. Its translation: CASSLGLQGQYF.

The V and J genes are TRBV30 and TRBJ1-6, with a weak D call TRBD1 (6 bases). Germline V gene lookup returns CDR1 GTSNPN and CDR2 SVGIG (reference sequence). V was pared by 2 bases and J by 7 bases, with 12 bases between. This CDR3 comprises 14 residues. CDR3 DNA: TGTGCCTGGAGTTTACCTCAGGGGAATTCACCCCTCCACTTT. Amino acid sequence: CAWSLPQGNSPLHF. Full variable domain (remainder filled in from reference TRBV30 and TRBJ1-6): SQTIHQWPATLVQPVGSPLSLECTVEGTSNPNLYWYRQAAGRGLQLLFYSVGIGQISSEVPQNLSASRPQDRQFILSSKKLLLSDSGFYLCAWSLPQGNSPLHFGNGTRLTVT.

This sequence joins TRBV30 and TRBJ2-7, with D possibly matching TRBD2 (5 bases). This CDR3 contains 13 residues. Germline V gene data show CDR1 as GTSNPN and CDR2 as SVGIG (reference sequence). With 0 bases removed from V and 2 bases from J, the gap between germline ends came to 8 bases. The CDR3 reads CAWSVGRAYEQYF. The CDR3 DNA reads as TGTGCCTGGAGTGTAGGGAGAGCCTACGAGCAGTACTTC.

The CDR3 is CASSVGPYNYNEQFF. Written as DNA, the CDR3 is TGTGCCAGCAGCGTAGGCCCATATAACTACAATGAGCAGTTCTTC. The gene calls are TRBV9 and TRBJ2-1; the D is unclear. This CDR3 comprises 15 residues. V shed 0 bases and J shed 3 bases, with 10 bases lying between them. The germline gives CDR1 SGDLS, CDR2 YYNGEE.

V gene TRBV12-3 or TRBV12-4 combines with J gene TRBJ2-3, with D unresolved. V was clipped by 3 bases and J by 6 bases, with 10 bases between them. CDR3 length: 13 amino acids. The CDR3 is CASSFGPLDTQYF. The DNA of the CDR3 is TGTGCCAGCAGTTTTGGGCCCTTGGATACGCAGTATTTT.

As for this clone: One junction end does not reproduce the germline sequence, and a read error may be involved. The V gene is TRBV6-2 or TRBV6-3, the J gene TRBJ1-1; D unresolved. CDR1 is MNHEY, CDR2 SVGEGT, per germline. The CDR3 is 13 amino acids. CDR3 sequence reads: CASSYSINSEAFF. CDR3 in DNA: TGTGCCAGCAGTTACTCGATCAACAGTGAAGCTTTCTTT.

This clone was recorded once. The CDR3 protein is CASSLVPESGSIFSYEQYF. The CDR3 nucleotides read TGTGCCAGCAGCTTGGTGCCGGAATCGGGGTCAATCTTCTCCTACGAGCAGTACTTC. V gene TRBV5-8 combines with J gene TRBJ2-7, with D possibly matching TRBD2 (5 bases). CDR3 length equals 19 residues. Germline V gene sequence: CDR1 SGHTS, CDR2 YDEGEE. Trimming pared 0 bases from V and 0 bases from J, leaving 22 bases between. The complete variable domain, with remaining parts taken from reference TRBV5-8 and TRBJ2-7, reads EAGVTQSPTHLIKTRGQQATLRCSPISGHTSVYWYQQALGLGLQFLLWYDEGEERNRGNFPPRFSGRQFPNYSSELNVNALELEDSALYLCASSLVPESGSIFSYEQYFGPGTRLTVT.

The chain has TRBV6-2 or TRBV6-3 and TRBJ2-7, with D possibly TRBD2 on 6 matching bases. The V gene lost 5 bases and the J gene lost 0 bases, with 14 bases spanning the gap. Germline CDR1 MNHEY, CDR2 SVGEGT. The CDR3 extends over 15 amino acids. CDR3 residues: CASSTPGLASYEQYF. The DNA for the CDR3 is TGTGCCAGCAGTACTCCGGGACTGGCCTCCTACGAGCAGTACTTC.

CDR3 protein: CASSEQYALAVIPSTDTQYF. CDR3 DNA sequence: TGTGCCAGCAGTGAACAATACGCCCTAGCAGTTATCCCTAGCACAGATACGCAGTATTTT. This rearrangement joins TRBV6-1 to TRBJ2-3, with TRBD2 as a possible D gene (5 bases). Germline CDR1 reads MNHNS; CDR2 reads SASEGT. V was shortened by 2 bases and J by 0 bases, with 24 bases between the two germline ends. The CDR3 has 20 residues.

The chain has TRBV6-6 and TRBJ1-4; a weak D match, TRBD1 (6 bases). CDR1 MNHNY and CDR2 SVGAGI come from the germline V gene (reference sequence). This CDR3 comprises 13 residues. V dropped 11 bases and J dropped 6 bases, with 16 bases sitting between them. In nucleotides, the CDR3 is TGTGCCTGCAACCGGGGGGCGGATGAAAAACTGTTTTTT. Translating gives CACNRGADEKLFF.

The chain carries TRBV5-1 and TRBJ1-4; a possible D gene is TRBD1 (5 bases). Germline V gene data show CDR1 as SGHRS and CDR2 as YFSETQ. The CDR3 contains 13 residues. Trimming shortened V by 4 bases and J by 6 bases, and 10 bases separated the two germline ends. CDR3 in amino acids: CASSGGADEKLFF. For the CDR3, the DNA is TGCGCCAGCAGCGGGGGAGCCGATGAAAAACTGTTTTTT.